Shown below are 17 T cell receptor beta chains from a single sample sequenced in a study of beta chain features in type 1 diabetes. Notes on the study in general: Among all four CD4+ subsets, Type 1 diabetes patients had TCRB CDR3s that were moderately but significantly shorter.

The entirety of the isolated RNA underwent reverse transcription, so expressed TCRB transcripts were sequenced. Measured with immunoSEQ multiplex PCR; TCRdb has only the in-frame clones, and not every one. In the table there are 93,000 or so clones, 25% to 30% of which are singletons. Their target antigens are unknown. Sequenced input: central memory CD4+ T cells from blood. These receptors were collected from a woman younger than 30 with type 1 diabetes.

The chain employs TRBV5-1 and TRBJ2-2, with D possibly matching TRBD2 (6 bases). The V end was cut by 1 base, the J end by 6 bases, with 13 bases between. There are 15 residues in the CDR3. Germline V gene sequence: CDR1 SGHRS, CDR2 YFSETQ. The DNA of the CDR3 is TGCGCCAGCAGCTTGAGGGGACCGGGGGCCGGGGAGCTGTTTTTT. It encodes CASSLRGPGAGELFF.

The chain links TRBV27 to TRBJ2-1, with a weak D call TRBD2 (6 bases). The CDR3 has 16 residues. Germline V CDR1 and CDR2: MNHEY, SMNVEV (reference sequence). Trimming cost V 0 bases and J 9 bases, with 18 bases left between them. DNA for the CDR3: TGTGCCAGCAGTTTATCGTCCAGCGGGCGTTGGGGTGAGCAGTTCTTC. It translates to CASSLSSSGRWGEQFF.

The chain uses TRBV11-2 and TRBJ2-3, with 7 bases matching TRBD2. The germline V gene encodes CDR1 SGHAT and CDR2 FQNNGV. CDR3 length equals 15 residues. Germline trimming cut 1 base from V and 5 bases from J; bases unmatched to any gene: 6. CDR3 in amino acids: CASSLASGAGDTQYF. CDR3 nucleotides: TGTGCCAGCAGCTTAGCTAGCGGAGCGGGAGATACGCAGTATTTT.

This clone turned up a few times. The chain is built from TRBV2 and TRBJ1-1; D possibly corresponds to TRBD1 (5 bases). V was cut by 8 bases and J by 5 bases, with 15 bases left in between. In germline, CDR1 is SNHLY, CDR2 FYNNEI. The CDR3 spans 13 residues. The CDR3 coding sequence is TGTGCCAGCCGGTGGGGGGTGGGGACTGAAGCTTTCTTT. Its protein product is CASRWGVGTEAFF.

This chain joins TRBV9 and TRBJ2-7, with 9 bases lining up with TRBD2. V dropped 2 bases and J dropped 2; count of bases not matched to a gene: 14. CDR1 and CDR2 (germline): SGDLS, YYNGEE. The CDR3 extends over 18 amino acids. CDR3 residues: CASSVGGGGGRVPYEQYF. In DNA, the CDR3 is TGTGCCAGCAGCGTCGGTGGAGGTGGCGGGAGGGTCCCCTACGAGCAGTACTTC.

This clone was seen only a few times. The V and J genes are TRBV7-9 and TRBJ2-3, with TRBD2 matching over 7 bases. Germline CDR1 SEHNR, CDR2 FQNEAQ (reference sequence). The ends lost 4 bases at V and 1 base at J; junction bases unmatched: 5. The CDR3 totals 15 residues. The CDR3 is CASSSLAGRTDTQYF. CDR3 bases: TGTGCCAGCAGCTCCTTAGCGGGTCGCACAGATACGCAGTATTTT.

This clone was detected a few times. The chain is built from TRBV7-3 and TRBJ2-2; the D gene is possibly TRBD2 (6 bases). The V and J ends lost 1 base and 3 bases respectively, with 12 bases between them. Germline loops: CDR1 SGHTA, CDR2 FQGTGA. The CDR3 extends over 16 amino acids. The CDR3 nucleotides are TGTGCCAGCAGCTTAATGGGGGGAGTGGACACCGGGGAGCTGTTTTTT. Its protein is CASSLMGGVDTGELFF.

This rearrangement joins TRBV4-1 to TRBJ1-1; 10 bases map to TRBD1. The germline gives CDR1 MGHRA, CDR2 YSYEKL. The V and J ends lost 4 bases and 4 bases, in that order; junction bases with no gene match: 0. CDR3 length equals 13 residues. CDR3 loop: CASSRDRGTEAFF. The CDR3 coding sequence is TGCGCCAGCAGCCGGGACAGGGGCACTGAAGCTTTCTTT.

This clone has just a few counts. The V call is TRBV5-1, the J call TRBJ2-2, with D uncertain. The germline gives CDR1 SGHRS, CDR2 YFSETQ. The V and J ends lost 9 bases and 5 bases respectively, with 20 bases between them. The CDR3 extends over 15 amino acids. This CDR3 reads CATKKASQTTGELFF. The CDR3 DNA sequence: TGCGCCACCAAGAAGGCGAGTCAGACAACCGGGGAGCTGTTTTTT.

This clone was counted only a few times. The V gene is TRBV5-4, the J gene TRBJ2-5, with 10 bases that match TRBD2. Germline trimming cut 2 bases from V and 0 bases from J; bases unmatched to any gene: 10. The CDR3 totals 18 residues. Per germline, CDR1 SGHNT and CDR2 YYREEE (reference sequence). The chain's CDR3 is CASSFDPLLAGNQETQYF. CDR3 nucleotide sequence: TGTGCCAGCAGCTTTGACCCACTACTAGCGGGGAACCAAGAGACCCAGTACTTC.

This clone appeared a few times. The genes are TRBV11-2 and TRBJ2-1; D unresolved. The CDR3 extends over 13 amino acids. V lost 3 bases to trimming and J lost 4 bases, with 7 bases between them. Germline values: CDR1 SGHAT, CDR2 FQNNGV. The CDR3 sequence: CASSLGFYNEQFF. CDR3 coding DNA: TGTGCCAGCAGCTTGGGCTTTTACAATGAGCAGTTCTTC.

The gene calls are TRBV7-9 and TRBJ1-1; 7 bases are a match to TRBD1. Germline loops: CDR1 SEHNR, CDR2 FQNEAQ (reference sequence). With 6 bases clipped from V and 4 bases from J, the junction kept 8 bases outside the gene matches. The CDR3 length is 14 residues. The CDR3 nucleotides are TGTGCCAGCAGTAGACAGGGCAAGTCCACTGAAGCTTTCTTT. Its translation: CASSRQGKSTEAFF.

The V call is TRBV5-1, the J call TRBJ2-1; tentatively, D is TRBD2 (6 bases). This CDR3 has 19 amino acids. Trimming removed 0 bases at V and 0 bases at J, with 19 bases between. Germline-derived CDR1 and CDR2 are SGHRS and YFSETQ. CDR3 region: CASSLGHAGLASSYNEQFF. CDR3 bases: TGCGCCAGCAGCTTGGGACACGCGGGACTTGCTAGCTCCTACAATGAGCAGTTCTTC.

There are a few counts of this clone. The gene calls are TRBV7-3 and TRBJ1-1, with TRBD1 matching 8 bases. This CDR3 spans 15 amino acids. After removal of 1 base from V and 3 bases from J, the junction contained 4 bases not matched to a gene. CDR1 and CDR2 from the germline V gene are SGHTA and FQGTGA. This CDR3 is CASSLMQGADTEAFF. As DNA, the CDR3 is TGTGCCAGCAGCTTAATGCAGGGGGCGGACACTGAAGCTTTCTTT.

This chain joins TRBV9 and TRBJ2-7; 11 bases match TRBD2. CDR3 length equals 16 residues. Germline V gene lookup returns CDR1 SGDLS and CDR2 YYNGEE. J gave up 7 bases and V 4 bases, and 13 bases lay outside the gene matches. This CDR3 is CASSPRGSGRAGEQYV. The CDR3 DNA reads TGTGCCAGCAGCCCCAGGGGTAGCGGGAGGGCCGGGGAGCAGTACGTC.

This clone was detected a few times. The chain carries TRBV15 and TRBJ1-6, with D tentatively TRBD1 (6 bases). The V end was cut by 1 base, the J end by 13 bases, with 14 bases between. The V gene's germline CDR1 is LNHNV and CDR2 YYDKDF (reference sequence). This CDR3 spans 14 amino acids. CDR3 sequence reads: CATSRVEGQGPLHF. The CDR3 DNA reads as TGTGCCACCAGCAGAGTAGAGGGACAAGGGCCCCTCCACTTT.

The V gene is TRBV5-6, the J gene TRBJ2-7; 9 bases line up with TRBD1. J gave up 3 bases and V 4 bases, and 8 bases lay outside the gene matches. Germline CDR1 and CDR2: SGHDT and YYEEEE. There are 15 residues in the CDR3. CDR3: CASSKTGGGDYEQYF. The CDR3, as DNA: TGTGCCAGCAGCAAGACAGGGGGTGGGGACTACGAGCAGTACTTC.